This T cell receptor (beta chain) was identified during a study of blood T cell repertoires in COVID-19. The CDR3 runs 15 residues. V was pared by 6 bases and J by 5 bases, with 19 bases between. CDR1 is MNHEY and CDR2 is SVGEGT in the germline V gene. Per the original methods: Estimated nucleated cell counts came from reference gene primer amplification. Assay: immunoSEQ multiplex PCR; the TCRdb copy retains only in-frame clones and omits some. The DNA gave D and trimming, while V, J and clone size come from that table. The sample lists around 140,000 clones; around 81% were seen once. The chain carries TRBV6-2 or TRBV6-3 and TRBJ1-1; D is ambiguous. This clonotype originated in an older woman with active or convalescent COVID-19. Material for sequencing was peripheral blood. The CDR3 protein is CASSKRPGGITEAFF. For the CDR3, the DNA is TGTGCCAGCAGCAAACGACCCGGAGGTATTACTGAAGCTTTCTTT.